This entry features one TCR beta chain sequence. This entry belongs to a study of control samples from healthy donors and cancer patients. The protocol was immunoSEQ multiplex PCR, while the TCRdb copy is restricted to in-frame clones and leaves out a portion. The sample shows 90,000 to 100,000 clones, 90% of them seen only once. The V segment lost 8 bases and the J segment 8 bases; nucleotides outside the gene matches: 17. Germline V gene sequence: CDR1 LNHDA, CDR2 SQIVND (reference sequence). The CDR3 runs 17 residues. The chain links TRBV19 to TRBJ1-5; 11 nucleotides match TRBD1. The source is a woman younger than 30 in good health. The sequenced material came from blood. Here the CDR3 DNA reads TGTGCCAGTGAAACGAGCGCCGGGACAGGGGGTCGTAAGCCCCAGCATTTT. Its protein is CASETSAGTGGRKPQHF.